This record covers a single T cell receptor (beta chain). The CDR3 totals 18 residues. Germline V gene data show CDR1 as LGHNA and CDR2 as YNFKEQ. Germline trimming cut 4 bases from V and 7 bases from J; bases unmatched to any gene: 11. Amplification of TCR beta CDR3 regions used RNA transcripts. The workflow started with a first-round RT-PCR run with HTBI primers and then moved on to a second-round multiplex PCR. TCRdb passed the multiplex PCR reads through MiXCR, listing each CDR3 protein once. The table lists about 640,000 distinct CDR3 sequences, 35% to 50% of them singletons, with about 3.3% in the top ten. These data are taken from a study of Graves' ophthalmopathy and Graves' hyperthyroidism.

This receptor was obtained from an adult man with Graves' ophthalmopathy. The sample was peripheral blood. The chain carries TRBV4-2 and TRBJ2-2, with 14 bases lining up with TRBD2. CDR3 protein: CASSLPSKTSGRVGELFF. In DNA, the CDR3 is TGTGCCAGCAGCCTTCCATCCAAGACTAGCGGGAGGGTCGGGGAGCTGTTTTTT.